This TCR beta chain was captured in a study of shared clonotypes between healthy human individuals. Comments on this clone: Its matching antigen is unknown.

Measured with immunoSEQ multiplex PCR; TCRdb has only the in-frame clones, and not every one. The sample contains approximately 2,000,000 clones, just under 95% of which appear only once. Study-level findings and limits: Generally, estimated richness proved larger in naive subsets than it did in memory subsets. Rarefaction exposed incomplete sorted-subset sequencing despite large depth. The study found lower generation probabilities in non-shared clonotypes than in those shared by all four donors.

Terminally differentiated effector memory CD45RA+ cells were left out of the naive CD8 fraction, which was CD45RO-negative and positively selected for CCR7. The donors were all Caucasian adults (living in Nashville, Tennessee). Sequenced input: naive CD8+ T cells from PBMCs. The TCR originated in a young man in good health. Some clones in this sample may be carry-over from other donors' samples.

This CDR3 is CASSLHLGIAGGQDTQYF. The CDR3 bases are TGTGCCAGCAGCCTACACCTTGGGATAGCGGGAGGGCAAGATACGCAGTATTTT. V is TRBV28 and J is TRBJ2-3; 11 bases are shared with TRBD2. The CDR3 totals 18 residues. Germline loops: CDR1 MDHEN, CDR2 SYDVKM. The ends lost 6 bases at V and 5 bases at J; junction bases unmatched: 16. Full variable domain (rest looked up from reference TRBV28 and TRBJ2-3): DVKVTQSSRYLVKRTGEKVFLECVQDMDHENMFWYRQDPGLGLRLIYFSYDVKMKEKGDIPEGYSVSREKKERFSLILESASTNQTSMYLCASSLHLGIAGGQDTQYFGPGTRLTVL.